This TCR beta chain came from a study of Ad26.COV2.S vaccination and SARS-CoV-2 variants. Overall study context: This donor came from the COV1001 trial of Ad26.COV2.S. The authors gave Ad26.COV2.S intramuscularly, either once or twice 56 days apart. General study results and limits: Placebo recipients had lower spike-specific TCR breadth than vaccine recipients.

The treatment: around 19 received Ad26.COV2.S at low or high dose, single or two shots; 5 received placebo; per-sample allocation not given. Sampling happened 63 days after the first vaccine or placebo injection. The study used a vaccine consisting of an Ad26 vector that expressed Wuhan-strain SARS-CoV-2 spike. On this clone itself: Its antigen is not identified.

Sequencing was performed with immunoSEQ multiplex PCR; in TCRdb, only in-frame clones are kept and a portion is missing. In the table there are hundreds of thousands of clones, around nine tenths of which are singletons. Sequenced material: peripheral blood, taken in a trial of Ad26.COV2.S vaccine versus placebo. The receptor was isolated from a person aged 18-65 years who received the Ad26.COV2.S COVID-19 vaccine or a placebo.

The CDR3 sequence: CASSSTPGLNTEAFF. In DNA form, the CDR3 reads TGTGCCAGCAGTTCCACCCCAGGGTTGAACACTGAAGCTTTCTTT. The chain is built from TRBV6-5 and TRBJ1-1; possibly TRBD1 for D (5 bases). The germline V and J ends were trimmed by 4 bases and 0 bases, with 12 bases remaining between them. From germline, CDR1 is MNHEY and CDR2 SVGAGI. The length of the CDR3 is 15 residues.